Listed below are T cell receptor beta chains from one sample, sequenced in a study of T cell repertoires and HLA-DP antigens. For these receptors, no antigen is known. Data came from immunoSEQ multiplex PCR; TCRdb stores just in-frame clones and leaves some out. The sample has approximately 100,000 clones, roughly 86% seen once. Specimen: CD4+ T cells from PBMCs. Receptors were obtained from a man aged 50-59 years in good health and CMV-seronegative. CDR3s include the opening cysteine and the closing phenylalanine or tryptophan. A D gene is named only where the DNA matches it firmly. The size entry is marked missing in some rows and otherwise reads once, few, many or a size class.

CDR3 DNA	CDR3 protein	D gene	clone size	V gene	J gene	CDR3 length
TGTGCCAGCAGCCGGACTAGCGGGGGGCCTCTTGAGCAGTTCTTC	CASSRTSGGPLEQFF	TRBD2	-	TRBV2	TRBJ2-1	15
TGTGCCAGCAGCCGGGCCAGGAGCTCCTACGAGCAGTACTTC	CASSRARSSYEQYF	-	-	TRBV2	TRBJ2-7	14
TGTGCCTGGAGTGTTGGAAGGGGCTATGGCTACACCTTC	CAWSVGRGYGYTF	-	-	TRBV30	TRBJ1-2	13
TGTGCCAGCAGTCCCGCCTACACTGAAGCTTTCTTT	CASSPAYTEAFF	-	-	TRBV28	TRBJ1-1	12
TGTGCCAGCAGCCCGGACGGCCCACCCCTCCACTTT	CASSPDGPPLHF	-	-	TRBV7-2	TRBJ1-6	12
TGCGCCAGCAGCCAGGGGGTCTATGGCTACACCTTC	CASSQGVYGYTF	-	-	TRBV4-1	TRBJ1-2	12
TGTGCCAGCAGCTTAAGCCAGGGAGAGCAGTTCTTC	CASSLSQGEQFF	-	-	TRBV7-2	TRBJ2-1	12
TGTGCCAGCAGCTCCCAGACCCTGCGGGACAATGAGCAGTTCTTC	CASSSQTLRDNEQFF	-	-	TRBV7-2	TRBJ2-1	15
TGTGCCAGCAGTTGGGGACAGGGGGCTAATCAGCCCCAGCATTTT	CASSWGQGANQPQHF	TRBD1	-	TRBV2	TRBJ1-5	15
TGTGCCAGCAGTGAATTTAGAGGGGGCGATACGCAGTATTTT	CASSEFRGGDTQYF	TRBD1	-	TRBV25-1	TRBJ2-3	14
TGTGCCAGCAGGCACAGGGGGCGGGATGAAAAACTGTTTTTT	CASRHRGRDEKLFF	TRBD1	-	TRBV13	TRBJ1-4	14
TGTGCCAGCAGCCCCCGGGACCGACGCGGAGAGCAGTACTTC	CASSPRDRRGEQYF	-	-	TRBV7-8	TRBJ2-7	14
TGTGCCAGCAGTTTCCGGAACTCCTACGAGCAGTACTTC	CASSFRNSYEQYF	-	-	TRBV27	TRBJ2-7	13
TGCAGCGTAGACTCTTACAATGAGCAGTTCTTC	CSVDSYNEQFF	-	-	TRBV29-1	TRBJ2-1	11
TGTGCCTGGACAAACGGAGGAAACACCATATATTTT	CAWTNGGNTIYF	-	-	TRBV30	TRBJ1-3	12
TGTGCCAGCAGCTTAGGCCGAACAGTTGAAAGGGGAGATACGCAGTATTTT	CASSLGRTVERGDTQYF	-	few	TRBV13	TRBJ2-3	17
TGTGCCAGCTCCCAAGGGGCTGGGGCCAACGTCCTGACTTTC	CASSQGAGANVLTF	-	-	TRBV19	TRBJ2-6	14
TGTGCCAGCAGCATGAGGGGCACAGATACGCAGTATTTT	CASSMRGTDTQYF	-	-	TRBV5-5	TRBJ2-3	13
TGTGCCAGCAGCCCGCCGGGCAGAAACACTGAAGCTTTCTTT	CASSPPGRNTEAFF	-	once	TRBV13	TRBJ1-1	14
TGTGCCAGCAAAAGAGGACAGGGAAGGAATCAGCCCCAGCATTTT	CASKRGQGRNQPQHF	TRBD1	-	TRBV27	TRBJ1-5	15
TGTGCCAGCAGCGTAGCCGGACAGGGATACGAGCAGTACTTC	CASSVAGQGYEQYF	TRBD1	-	TRBV9	TRBJ2-7	14
TGTGCCAGCAGCCCTTCGCCTGGGGAGCAGTACTTC	CASSPSPGEQYF	-	-	TRBV11-3	TRBJ2-7	12
TGTGCCAGCAGCTCCGGGACAGGGTTCTACGAGCAGTACTTC	CASSSGTGFYEQYF	TRBD1	-	TRBV5-4	TRBJ2-7	14
TGTGCCAGCAGCTTACGATTAGGACAGGGTGGTCAGCCCCAGCATTTT	CASSLRLGQGGQPQHF	TRBD1	-	TRBV5-4	TRBJ1-5	16
TGTGCCAGCAGCCCCCAGGGGCCAGGGGGCACTGAAGCTTTCTTT	CASSPQGPGGTEAFF	TRBD1	-	TRBV4-2	TRBJ1-1	15
TGTGCCAGCTCACAAACGACAGGGAAGAACACTGAAGCTTTCTTT	CASSQTTGKNTEAFF	TRBD1	-	TRBV18	TRBJ1-1	15
TGTGCCAGCAGTCCCGGGACAGGGCTGCCCTACGAGCAGTACTTC	CASSPGTGLPYEQYF	TRBD1	once	TRBV5-4	TRBJ2-7	15
TGTGCCAGCAGCGGCGAGACAGGGAAGTCCGGGGCCAACGTCCTGACTTTC	CASSGETGKSGANVLTF	TRBD1	-	TRBV9	TRBJ2-6	17
TGTGCCAGCAGCTTAGGGGGCGGAGGGAACACTGAAGCTTTCTTT	CASSLGGGGNTEAFF	-	-	TRBV7-9	TRBJ1-1	15
TGTGCCTGGAGTAGCGCTAGCGGGAGTATCGGGGAGCTGTTTTTT	CAWSSASGSIGELFF	TRBD2	-	TRBV30	TRBJ2-2	15
TGTGCCACCAGCAGAGGGGTATTGACCTACGAGCAGTACTTC	CATSRGVLTYEQYF	-	-	TRBV15	TRBJ2-7	14
TGTGCCAGCAGCCAAGATCTGGGGCTAGCGGAGTATTTT	CASSQDLGLAEYF	TRBD2	-	TRBV4-2	TRBJ2-3	13
TGTGCCAGTCAGGGGATAGCTAATGAAAAACTGTTTTTT	CASQGIANEKLFF	-	-	TRBV11-2	TRBJ1-4	13
TGTGCCAGCAGCTTCGGGACTAGCGGGAGAAGGAGGGGAGAGACCCAGTACTTC	CASSFGTSGRRRGETQYF	TRBD2	-	TRBV13	TRBJ2-5	18
TGTGCTAGCAGCTTAAGCCCCGGGGGGCGAAATGAGCAGTTCTTC	CASSLSPGGRNEQFF	-	-	TRBV7-7	TRBJ2-1	15
TGTGCCAGTAGTTTAGCGGGAGTTATTACCGGGGAGCTGTTTTTT	CASSLAGVITGELFF	TRBD2	-	TRBV19	TRBJ2-2	15
TGTGCCAGCAGTCTCATGGGACTAGCGGAAGAGACCCAGTACTTC	CASSLMGLAEETQYF	TRBD2	-	TRBV27	TRBJ2-5	15
TGTGCCAGCAGCCCCAGGGGGAGAGACGAGCAGTACTTC	CASSPRGRDEQYF	TRBD1	-	TRBV9	TRBJ2-7	13
TGTGCCAGCAGTTCCCGACAGGGGGCAGGTAATTCACCCCTCCACTTT	CASSSRQGAGNSPLHF	TRBD1	-	TRBV6-5	TRBJ1-6	16